This T cell receptor (beta chain) was identified during a study of graft-versus-host responses after intestinal transplantation. Background on the study: Once they had received anti-thymocyte globulin induction, all recipients took tacrolimus and steroids for about 3 years.

CDR1 and CDR2 from the germline V gene are SGHVS and FQNEAQ. The CDR3 length is 19 residues. Concerning this clone itself: Its specificity is unknown.

Study findings and constraints: Maximum circulating GvH clone levels tracked with early post-transplant HvG decreases.

Assay used: immunoSEQ multiplex PCR; TCRdb lists only in-frame clones, some missing. This table holds tens of thousands of clones, roughly 89% found once. The starting material, graft tissue, was processed to release intraepithelial and lamina propria lymphocytes. The receptor comes from a human patient who received an intestinal transplant, so some T cells may come from the graft donor. The material sequenced was ileum tissue, taken less than 400 days after transplant. This rearrangement joins TRBV7-8 to TRBJ2-5, with 14 bases aligning to TRBD2. The better agreement between TRBJ2-7 and the DNA end casts doubt on the J call. The CDR3 reads CASSPGGLAGGPSSYEQYF. DNA of the CDR3: TGTGCCAGCAGCCCTGGTGGACTAGCGGGAGGTCCTAGCTCCTACGAGCAGTACTTC.